This entry lists 20 T cell receptor beta chains sequenced from one sample in a study of cytomegalovirus exposure and HLA in healthy donors. In the PCR, 60 Vbeta and 13 Jbeta primers were used. The data were produced by immunoSEQ multiplex PCR, yet TCRdb's version contains in-frame clones alone and is incomplete. The table has about 150,000 clones, roughly 80% seen once. Sequenced material: PBMCs. The receptors come from a man aged 25 to 40 in good health and CMV-seronegative.

The genes are TRBV7-2 and TRBJ1-5; 7 nucleotides align to TRBD1. V gave up 5 bases and J gave up 6 bases; unmatched junction bases: 10. CDR3 size: 15 residues. Germline lookup yields CDR1 SGHTA and CDR2 FQGNSA. The CDR3 loop is CASSRQGLIGQPQHF. The CDR3 nucleotides are TGTGCCAGCAGCCGACAGGGTCTCATTGGTCAGCCCCAGCATTTT.

In its sample, this clone was seen a few times. V and J are TRBV6-5 and TRBJ2-1, with 8 bases matching TRBD2. Germline V gene sequence: CDR1 MNHEY, CDR2 SVGAGI. The J segment lost 12 bases and the V segment lost 6 bases, leaving 7 bases of the junction unmatched. The CDR3 is 12 residues long. The CDR3 loop reads CASRAIAGPQFF. The CDR3 DNA follows: TGTGCCAGCAGGGCGATAGCGGGACCGCAGTTCTTC.

This rearrangement joins TRBV4-1 to TRBJ2-6; 9 nucleotides line up with TRBD1. The V and J ends lost 4 bases and 1 base, in that order; junction bases with no gene match: 5. The germline V gene has CDR1 MGHRA and CDR2 YSYEKL. The CDR3 has 17 amino acids. CDR3 sequence reads: CASSRGQGRSGANVLTF. The CDR3 nucleotides read TGCGCCAGCAGCCGGGGACAGGGTCGGTCTGGGGCCAACGTCCTGACTTTC.

The rearrangement joins TRBV9 to TRBJ1-2; D gene uncertain. V lost 0 bases and J lost 2, with 11 bases in between. The CDR3 has 15 residues. CDR1 and CDR2 (germline): SGDLS, YYNGEE. The CDR3 DNA sequence: TGTGCCAGCAGCGTAGGGTGGAACAGCAACTATGGCTACACCTTC. This sequence encodes CASSVGWNSNYGYTF.

V is TRBV28 and J is TRBJ2-1, with 9 bases fitting TRBD2. In germline, CDR1 is MDHEN, CDR2 SYDVKM. The J segment lost 6 bases and the V segment lost 3 bases, leaving 6 bases of the junction unmatched. The CDR3 spans 15 residues. The DNA for the CDR3 is TGTGCCAGCAGTTTGGCGGGAGGGAGTTTCAATGAGCAGTTCTTC. Amino acid sequence: CASSLAGGSFNEQFF.

The chain combines TRBV5-4 with TRBJ2-6, with 7 bases that match TRBD1. Germline CDR1 is SGHNT and CDR2 is YYREEE (reference sequence). J gave up 0 bases and V 4 bases, and 7 bases lay outside the gene matches. The CDR3 spans 17 residues. Here the CDR3 reads CASSLGTATSGANVLTF. Here the CDR3 DNA reads TGTGCCAGCAGCCTCGGGACAGCAACCTCTGGGGCCAACGTCCTGACTTTC.

The chain couples TRBV28 to TRBJ2-6; TRBD1 might be the D (5 bases). From germline, CDR1 is MDHEN and CDR2 SYDVKM. V was pared by 1 base and J by 0 bases, with 10 bases between. This CDR3 spans 17 amino acids. The CDR3 DNA reads TGTGCCAGCAGTTTATTAGGGGTCGTCTCTGGGGCCAACGTCCTGACTTTC. As protein: CASSLLGVVSGANVLTF.

The chain recombines TRBV5-5 with TRBJ2-1; a possible D gene is TRBD1 (6 bases). The CDR3 is made up of 14 amino acids. Germline CDR1 is SGHKS and CDR2 is YYEKEE (reference sequence). The V and J ends lost 1 base and 6 bases respectively, with 11 bases between them. CDR3 in amino acids: CASSLLSQGNEQFF. CDR3 coding DNA: TGTGCCAGCAGCTTGCTATCACAGGGCAATGAGCAGTTCTTC.

With respect to this clone: The junction departs from the called germline gene at one end, perhaps through a read error. The chain employs TRBV28 and TRBJ1-2, with 9 bases fitting TRBD1. CDR1 and CDR2 (germline): MDHEN, SYDVKM. The CDR3 has 15 amino acids. CDR3 coding DNA: TGTGCCAGCCGTTTCACAGGGGGCACCGGCTATGGCTACACCTTC. The encoded protein is CASRFTGGTGYGYTF.

The genes are TRBV5-1 and TRBJ1-2, with no clear D. CDR1 and CDR2 (germline): SGHRS, YFSETQ. This CDR3 contains 17 residues. Trimming took off 4 bases at V and 3 bases at J, with 22 bases between the two ends. CDR3 sequence reads: CASSPGGVGVIDYGYTF. The CDR3 DNA follows: TGCGCCAGCAGCCCTGGAGGTGTTGGAGTCATAGACTATGGCTACACCTTC.

This chain links TRBV13 with TRBJ2-2; TRBD1 aligns across 11 bases. The CDR3 runs 16 residues. In germline, CDR1 is PRHDT, CDR2 FYEKMQ (reference sequence). Germline trimming cut 5 bases from V and 3 bases from J; bases unmatched to any gene: 5. DNA for the CDR3: TGTGCCAGCAGCCTTGGACAGGGGGCTGACACCGGGGAGCTGTTTTTT. It encodes CASSLGQGADTGELFF.

The V call is TRBV15, the J call TRBJ2-3; 7 nucleotides match TRBD2. Germline lookup yields CDR1 LNHNV and CDR2 YYDKDF (reference sequence). The junction had 5 bases not matched to a gene; V was cut back by 3 bases and J by 2 bases. The CDR3 consists of 15 residues. CDR3 DNA: TGTGCCACCAGCAGCGCTAGCGGTGACACAGATACGCAGTATTTT. It specifies CATSSASGDTDTQYF.

The chain has TRBV4-1 and TRBJ1-1; 9 bases match TRBD1. The CDR3 is 14 amino acids. From germline, CDR1 is MGHRA and CDR2 YSYEKL. V lost 1 base and J lost 5; bases outside the gene matches: 2. The CDR3 nucleotides read TGCGCCAGCAGCCAAGTAGGACAGGGGACTGAAGCTTTCTTT. Amino acids: CASSQVGQGTEAFF.

The rearrangement uses TRBV5-1 and TRBJ2-7, with 7 bases fitting TRBD1. V was pared by 5 bases and J by 4 bases, with 6 bases of the junction left unmatched. Looked up from germline, CDR1 is SGHRS and CDR2 is YFSETQ. The CDR3 contains 13 residues. For the CDR3, the DNA is TGCGCCAGCAGAGAAGGGGGCGGATACGAGCAGTACTTC. Translation gives CASREGGGYEQYF.

The J gene is TRBJ2-1, the V gene TRBV4-2, with 7 positions matching TRBD2. The CDR3 totals 21 residues. Germline CDR1 is LGHNA and CDR2 is YNFKEQ. Trimming took 3 bases from V and 3 from J; bases not matched to a gene: 23. The CDR3 DNA sequence: TGTGCCAGCAGCCACTACCAAGCCGATAGCGGGCCTCCCCGGTACTACAATGAGCAGTTCTTC. Encoded protein: CASSHYQADSGPPRYYNEQFF.

The chain joins TRBV4-2 to TRBJ2-1, with TRBD2 matching 13 bases. Germline CDR1 reads LGHNA; CDR2 reads YNFKEQ. The CDR3 is 16 amino acids. The trim removed 2 bases at V and 5 bases at J, leaving 3 bases unmatched. CDR3 in DNA: TGTGCCAGCAGCCAAACTAGCGGGAGGGAACACAATGAGCAGTTCTTC. This encodes CASSQTSGREHNEQFF.

The rearrangement joins TRBV28 to TRBJ2-1; 9 bases line up with TRBD1. V dropped 6 bases and J dropped 5; count of bases not matched to a gene: 5. The CDR3 runs 14 residues. The germline V gene encodes CDR1 MDHEN and CDR2 SYDVKM. In DNA form, the CDR3 reads TGTGCCAGCAGCCCTGGGGACAGGGACAATGAGCAGTTCTTC. Amino acids: CASSPGDRDNEQFF.

The rearrangement uses TRBV18 and TRBJ1-1; 8 nucleotides match TRBD1. This CDR3 is 14 amino acids long. Losses at the gene ends were 3 bases for V and 1 base for J; bases not matched to a gene: 1. Germline V lookup: CDR1 KGHSH, CDR2 LQKENI. CDR3 sequence: CASSPDRGNTEAFF. Written as DNA, the CDR3 is TGTGCCAGCTCACCCGACAGGGGGAACACTGAAGCTTTCTTT. The full variable domain, in which reference TRBV18 and TRBJ1-1 provide the parts outside the CDR3, is NAGVMQNPRHLVRRRGQEARLRCSPMKGHSHVYWYRQLPEEGLKFMVYLQKENIIDESGMPKERFSAEFPKEGPSILRIQQVVRGDSAAYFCASSPDRGNTEAFFGQGTRLTVV.

The rearrangement joins TRBV11-3 to TRBJ2-1, with unresolved D. Trimming took off 3 bases at V and 8 bases at J, with 5 bases between the two ends. Germline assignment: CDR1 SGHNT and CDR2 YENEEA. CDR3 size: 11 residues. The CDR3, as DNA: TGTGCCAGCAGCTTCCGGGATGAGCAGTTCTTC. This translates into CASSFRDEQFF. Looking up the rest from reference TRBV11-3 and TRBJ2-1 gives the full variable domain: EAGVVQSPRYKIIEKKQPVAFWCNPISGHNTLYWYLQNLGQGPELLIRYENEEAVDDSQLPKDRFSAERLKGVDSTLKIQPAELGDSAVYLCASSFRDEQFFGPGTRLTVL.

This clone was recorded once. This chain links TRBV30 with TRBJ1-4; D gene uncertain. The ends were cut back, 4 bases at V and 6 bases at J, with 18 bases in the middle. Germline loops: CDR1 GTSNPN, CDR2 SVGIG (reference sequence). This CDR3 comprises 15 residues. The CDR3 protein is CAWTPPAVLDEKLFF. As DNA, the CDR3 is TGTGCCTGGACTCCTCCGGCGGTTCTCGATGAAAAACTGTTTTTT.